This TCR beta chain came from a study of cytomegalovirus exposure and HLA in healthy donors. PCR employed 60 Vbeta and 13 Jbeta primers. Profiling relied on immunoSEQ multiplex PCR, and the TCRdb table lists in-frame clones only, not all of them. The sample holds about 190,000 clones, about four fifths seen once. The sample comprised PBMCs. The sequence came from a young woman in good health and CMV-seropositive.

The CDR3, as DNA: TGTGCCAGTGCACCAAGGGGGCGTAATTCACCCCTCCACTTT. Translation gives CASAPRGRNSPLHF. The V call is TRBV19, the J call TRBJ1-6; 7 bases fit TRBD1. V was pared by 8 bases and J by 6 bases, with 7 bases of the junction left unmatched. CDR3 length: 14 amino acids. Germline V gene sequence: CDR1 LNHDA, CDR2 SQIVND (reference sequence).